This T cell receptor (beta chain) comes out of a study of radiation and T cells in renal cell carcinoma. Study-level findings and limits: Irradiated tumors had higher TCR clonality than control tumors. Tumor samples were small regions of around 0.91 g.

With regard to this clone: What it recognizes is unknown. At one boundary the junction diverges from the germline segment, which might be a read error.

Germline lookup yields CDR1 MGHDK and CDR2 SYGVNS. CDR3 length: 12 amino acids. Treatment of the sample: treatment-naive control, cytoreductive nephrectomy. Repertoires were generated with immunoSEQ multiplex PCR, while TCRdb's copy carries only in-frame clones and drops some. The top ten hold approximately 11% of the sample, which has 15,000 to 17,000 clones, 56% seen once. The receptor's source is a man aged 45 to 65 with renal cell carcinoma. This chain connects TRBV25-1 to TRBJ1-1; possible D gene TRBD1, 6 bases. The material was tumor tissue, obtained from a patient whose treatment was nephrectomy without radiotherapy. The CDR3 sequence is CASSARDTEAFF. CDR3 DNA: TGTGCCAGCAGTGCCCGGGACACCGAAGCTTTCTTT.